These 16 T cell receptor beta chains were all obtained from the same sample, sequenced in a study of blood T cells in healthy people across ages. A J-beta primer mix and a sample-barcoded 5' primer were used in a second PCR of about 7 to 12 cycles. One entry per CDR3 protein results from TCRdb running MiXCR on the 5' RACE reads. The table has roughly 1,500,000 distinct CDR3 sequences, 40% to 50% seen once. Specimen: blood. The receptors originated from a woman aged 18-29 years in good health.

To note about this clonotype: Likely a read error: the CDR3 ends without its conserved phenylalanine or tryptophan. Because the CDR3's place on the DNA is in doubt, the DNA is left out and the CDR3 is given as listed by TCRdb. The CDR3: CASGLAQWLHL. The chain is built from TRBV5-5 and TRBJ1-2. CDR1 and CDR2 (germline): SGHKS, YYEKEE (reference sequence). The CDR3 spans 11 residues, counting both ends.

This clonotype has just a few counts. V and J are TRBV12-3 or TRBV12-4 and TRBJ1-2; D is unresolved. V lost 7 bases and J lost 1, with 10 bases in between. The CDR3 has 13 amino acids. For the CDR3, the DNA is TGTGCCAGCACGCAGGCAATTAACTATGGCTACACCTTC. Its protein product is CASTQAINYGYTF.

The chain employs TRBV27 and TRBJ2-3, with 9 bases matching TRBD2. The CDR3 consists of 17 residues. The V gene's germline CDR1 is MNHEY and CDR2 SMNVEV (reference sequence). Unmatched junction bases numbered 14, after V lost 5 bases and J lost 5 bases. DNA for the CDR3: TGTGCCAGCAGTGCGTTAGCGGGGGTTGATGATGAAGATACGCAGTATTTT. It is translated as CASSALAGVDDEDTQYF.

J is TRBJ2-1 and V is TRBV20-1; perhaps TRBD1 as D (6 bases). The length of the CDR3 is 14 residues. CDR1 DFQATT and CDR2 SNEGSKA come from the germline V gene (reference sequence). V dropped 5 bases and J dropped 9 bases, with 20 bases sitting between them. CDR3 sequence: CSALKQGPKAEQFF. CDR3 bases: TGCAGTGCTTTAAAACAGGGTCCAAAGGCTGAGCAGTTCTTC.

This clonotype appeared a few times. The chain carries TRBV3-1 and TRBJ2-1; 11 nucleotides match TRBD2. This CDR3 comprises 15 residues. Germline-derived CDR1 and CDR2 are LGHDT and YNNKEL (reference sequence). Trimming took 3 bases from V and 8 from J; bases not matched to a gene: 6. The chain's CDR3 is CASSQVSGGADEQFF. DNA for the CDR3: TGTGCCAGCAGCCAGGTTAGCGGGGGGGCCGATGAGCAGTTCTTC.

This clonotype was seen ten or more times. The chain employs TRBV29-1 and TRBJ2-3; D is undetermined. With 4 bases removed from V and 0 bases from J, the gap between germline ends came to 5 bases. CDR1 is SQVTM, CDR2 ANQGSEA, per germline. CDR3 size: 12 residues. CDR3 protein: CSVGDSTDTQYF. Here the CDR3 DNA reads TGCAGCGTTGGGGATAGCACAGATACGCAGTATTTT.

The DNA for the CDR3 is TGTGCCAGCAGCGTAGGCCGGGCAGGAAATTCACCCCTCCACTTT. Translated, it gives CASSVGRAGNSPLHF. The chain links TRBV9 to TRBJ1-6, with D hard to call. This CDR3 is 15 amino acids long. Germline-derived CDR1 and CDR2 are SGDLS and YYNGEE. Trimming left V 0 bases short and J 7 bases short, with 11 bases between.

The rearrangement uses TRBV25-1 and TRBJ1-1; D is uncertain. V lost 1 base, J lost 4 bases, and 16 bases lay in between. CDR3 length: 16 amino acids. In germline, CDR1 is MGHDK, CDR2 SYGVNS. CDR3 coding DNA: TGTGCCAGCAGTGAATCGGTTGCCGGACGATCCACTGAAGCTTTCTTT. Protein product: CASSESVAGRSTEAFF.

This CDR3 is CASSFDLGNTIYF. The CDR3 bases are TGCGCCAGCAGCTTTGACCTTGGAAACACCATATATTTT. The chain combines TRBV4-1 with TRBJ1-3; D is unresolved. This CDR3 spans 13 amino acids. V gave up 5 bases and J gave up 3 bases, with 8 bases separating them. Germline V gene data show CDR1 as MGHRA and CDR2 as YSYEKL.

The chain recombines TRBV7-6 with TRBJ2-1; no clear D. The CDR3 is 13 residues long. CDR1 SGHVS and CDR2 FNYEAQ come from the germline V gene. V was shortened by 2 bases and J by 6 bases, with 8 bases between the two germline ends. CDR3 residues: CASSLRLSNEQFF. CDR3 DNA sequence: TGTGCCAGCAGCTTACGACTTTCCAATGAGCAGTTCTTC.

DNA of the CDR3: TGTGCCAGCAGCCAAGATTTGGGCAACGGGGCTAATGAAAAACTGTTTTTT. Translation: CASSQDLGNGANEKLFF. The V gene is TRBV3-1, the J gene TRBJ1-4, with D unresolved. Germline V gene sequence: CDR1 LGHDT, CDR2 YNNKEL (reference sequence). The CDR3 is 17 amino acids. Trimming cost V 0 bases and J 3 bases, with 14 bases left between them.

Remarks on this clonotype: The CDR3 end shows no conserved phenylalanine or tryptophan, and so a read error is likely. The chain combines TRBV7-2 with TRBJ2-1; 8 bases match TRBD2. This CDR3 is built from 16 residues. Germline CDR1 SGHTA, CDR2 FQGNSA. V shed 1 base, J shed 7 bases, and the junction held 9 bases outside the gene matches. The CDR3 DNA follows: TGTGCCAGCAGCTTAGGTCTGGCGGGGGGAATGAATGAGCAGTTCTTA. Residues: CASSLGLAGGMNEQFL.

The chain recombines TRBV6-5 with TRBJ2-5; 8 bases match TRBD2. This CDR3 has 14 amino acids. Germline-derived CDR1 and CDR2 are MNHEY and SVGAGI. The V gene end was trimmed by 6 bases and the J gene end by 11 bases; junction bases not matched to a gene: 14. CDR3 amino acids: CASRRSAGEREQYF. The CDR3 region has the DNA TGTGCCAGCAGGAGGTCAGCGGGAGAAAGAGAGCAGTACTTC.

The V call is TRBV20-1, the J call TRBJ2-1; 8 bases align to TRBD2. Trimming removed 5 bases from V and 2 bases from J; junction bases left unmatched: 2. From germline, CDR1 is DFQATT and CDR2 SNEGSKA (reference sequence). This CDR3 has 13 amino acids. CDR3 sequence (DNA): TGCAGTGCTGTAGCGGGAACCTACAATGAGCAGTTCTTC. Translated: CSAVAGTYNEQFF.

The chain is built from TRBV6-1 and TRBJ2-7; TRBD1 agrees at 8 bases. Unmatched junction bases numbered 13, after V lost 6 bases and J lost 3 bases. Per germline, CDR1 MNHNS and CDR2 SASEGT. The CDR3 covers 16 residues. This CDR3 reads CASRSEGQAANYEQYF. In nucleotides, the CDR3 is TGTGCCAGCAGAAGCGAGGGACAGGCAGCAAACTACGAGCAGTACTTC.

The chain uses TRBV6-1 and TRBJ2-6, with D perhaps matching TRBD1 (7 bases). The CDR3 has 15 residues. CDR1 MNHNS and CDR2 SASEGT come from the germline V gene. The ends were cut back, 7 bases at V and 1 base at J, with 11 bases in the middle. In nucleotides, the CDR3 is TGTGCCAGCATCAGGGGGACTTCTGGGGCCAACGTCCTGACTTTC. The encoded protein is CASIRGTSGANVLTF.